A selection of T cell receptor beta chains follows, all from one sample in a study of T cell repertoires in cytomegalovirus infection. One entry per CDR3 protein, called by TCRdb with MiXCR from the reads. Of more than 400,000 distinct CDR3 sequences listed, around a quarter were seen once; the top ten hold 13%. The sequenced sample consisted of PBMCs. The origin of the receptors is a human donor in good health (CMV status not recorded). Some clones in this sample may be carry-over from other donors' samples. The CDR3 runs from the conserved cysteine through the conserved F or W. D genes are given only for firm matches. Not all rows give a size; the values are once, few, many and, for expanded clones, a class.

clone_size	d_call	j_call	v_call	cdr3_aa	cdr3_nt
-	TRBD2	TRBJ2-7	TRBV6-2/TRBV6-3	CASSKTGGVYEQYF	TGTGCCAGCAGTAAAACGGGAGGTGTATACGAGCAGTACTTC
-	TRBD2	TRBJ2-3	TRBV6-1	CASRSLGSGRFTDTQYF	TGTGCCAGCAGGTCCCTGGGCAGCGGGAGGTTTACAGATACGCAGTATTTT
few	TRBD2	TRBJ2-1	TRBV12-3/TRBV12-4	CASSGLGLAGQSSYNEQFF	TGTGCCAGCAGCGGACTGGGACTAGCGGGGCAAAGCTCCTACAATGAGCAGTTCTTC
-	TRBD2	TRBJ2-1	TRBV6-2/TRBV6-3	CASSPIPSGTYNEQFF	TGTGCCAGCAGTCCCATCCCTAGCGGCACCTACAATGAGCAGTTCTTC
-	-	TRBJ2-1	TRBV6-1	CASSKDQYNEQFF	TGTGCCAGCAGTAAGGACCAGTACAATGAGCAGTTCTTC
-	-	TRBJ2-1	TRBV7-2	CASSADSKGQFF	TGTGCCAGCAGCGCCGACTCTAAGGGGCAGTTCTTC
many	-	TRBJ2-7	TRBV5-4	CASSLEPNYEQYF	TGTGCCAGCAGCTTGGAACCAAACTACGAGCAGTACTTC
few	-	TRBJ2-6	TRBV11-3	CASSPGGPGANVLTF	TGTGCCAGCAGCCCGGGGGGCCCTGGGGCCAACGTCCTGACTTTC
few	TRBD2	TRBJ2-2	TRBV6-1	CASSSATGGPVTGELFF	TGTGCCAGCAGTTCTGCTACGGGAGGGCCGGTCACCGGGGAGCTGTTTTTT
-	-	TRBJ2-5	TRBV10-3	CAISESTLQETQYF	TGTGCCATCAGTGAGTCCACACTCCAAGAGACCCAGTACTTC
many	TRBD1	TRBJ2-5	TRBV7-2	CAGRQGAQETQYF	TGTGCCGGGAGACAGGGGGCTCAAGAGACCCAGTACTTC
-	TRBD2	TRBJ2-1	TRBV4-3	CASSPRYLWWTSGSGSYNEQFF	TGCGCCAGCAGCCCAAGATATCTGTGGTGGACTAGCGGGAGTGGCTCCTACAATGAGCAGTTCTTC
-	-	TRBJ1-5	TRBV6-2/TRBV6-3	CASSTWGGTSVPQHF	TGTGCCAGCAGTACATGGGGGGGGACGTCTGTGCCCCAGCATTTT
many	-	TRBJ1-5	TRBV7-2	CASSLTGSNQPQHF	TGTGCCAGCAGCTTAACAGGGAGCAATCAGCCCCAGCATTTT
-	-	TRBJ1-4	TRBV7-2	CASSPGQFNEKLFF	TGTGCCAGCAGCCCAGGACAGTTTAATGAAAAACTGTTTTTT
once	-	TRBJ1-1	TRBV28	CASSPTTQNTEAFF	TGTGCCAGCAGTCCAACAACACAGAACACTGAAGCTTTCTTT
-	TRBD1	TRBJ1-2	TRBV7-9	CASSSNRGRNYGYTF	TGTGCCAGCAGCTCGAACAGGGGGCGCAACTATGGCTACACCTTC
-	TRBD2	TRBJ2-1	TRBV5-1	CASSFSSGRAFEQFF	TGCGCCAGCAGCTTCTCTAGCGGGAGGGCCTTCGAGCAGTTCTTC
-	TRBD2	TRBJ2-7	TRBV20-1	CSATLAGRYEQYF	TGCAGTGCTACTCTAGCGGGCAGGTACGAGCAGTACTTC
-	TRBD1	TRBJ1-6	TRBV6-5	CASSYSAGGVGSPLHF	TGTGCCAGCAGTTACTCGGCAGGGGGCGTTGGTTCACCCCTCCACTTT
many	TRBD2	TRBJ2-1	TRBV7-2	CASSSSGDSYNEQFF	TGTGCCAGCAGCTCTAGCGGGGATTCCTACAATGAGCAGTTCTTC
-	-	TRBJ2-3	TRBV19	CASRLGADTQYF	TGTGCCAGTAGACTCGGGGCAGATACGCAGTATTTT
few	-	TRBJ1-1	TRBV4-1	CASSPDDRPWEVAFF	TGCGCCAGCAGCCCAGACGACAGGCCCTGGGAGGTAGCTTTCTTT
few	-	TRBJ2-3	TRBV28	CASSSLQVPTDTQYF	TGTGCCAGCAGTTCGTTACAGGTACCCACAGATACGCAGTATTTT
-	TRBD2	TRBJ2-1	TRBV30	CAWSYERGSYNEQFF	TGTGCCTGGAGTTATGAGCGGGGCTCCTACAATGAGCAGTTCTTC
few	TRBD2	TRBJ2-2	TRBV7-9	CASSPATSGSTGELFF	TGTGCCAGCAGCCCCGCCACTAGCGGGAGCACCGGGGAGCTGTTTTTT
-	-	TRBJ2-5	TRBV3-1	CASSQGSTETQYF	TGTGCCAGCAGCCAAGGAAGCACGGAGACCCAGTACTTC
-	-	TRBJ2-2	TRBV12-3/TRBV12-4	CASRRKNTGELFF	TGTGCCAGCAGGCGAAAGAACACCGGGGAGCTGTTTTTT
few	-	TRBJ1-5	TRBV30	CAWSPTWNQPQHF	TGTGCCTGGAGTCCCACCTGGAATCAGCCCCAGCATTTT
-	TRBD1	TRBJ1-5	TRBV5-6	CASSFNRGASNQPQHF	TGTGCCAGCAGCTTTAACAGGGGAGCGAGCAATCAGCCCCAGCATTTT
few	-	TRBJ2-1	TRBV7-9	CASSLVLDSIAPLSYNEQFF	TGTGCCAGCAGCTTAGTATTAGACTCAATAGCCCCCCTCTCCTACAATGAGCAGTTCTTC